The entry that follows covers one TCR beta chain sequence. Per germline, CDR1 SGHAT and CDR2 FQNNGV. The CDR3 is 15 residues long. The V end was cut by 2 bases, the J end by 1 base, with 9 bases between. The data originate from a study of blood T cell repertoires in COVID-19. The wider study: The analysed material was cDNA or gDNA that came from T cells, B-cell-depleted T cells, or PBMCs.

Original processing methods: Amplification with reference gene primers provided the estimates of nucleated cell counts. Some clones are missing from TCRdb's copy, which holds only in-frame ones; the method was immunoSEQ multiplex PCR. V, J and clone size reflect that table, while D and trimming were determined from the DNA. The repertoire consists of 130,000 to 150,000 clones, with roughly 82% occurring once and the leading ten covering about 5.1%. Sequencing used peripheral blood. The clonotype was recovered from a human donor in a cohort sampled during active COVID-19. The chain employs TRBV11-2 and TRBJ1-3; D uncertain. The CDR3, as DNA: TGTGCCAGCAGCTTAAATGGAGGATCTGGAAACACCATATATTTT. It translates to CASSLNGGSGNTIYF.